Detailed here is one T cell receptor (beta chain). The CDR3 spans 14 residues. CDR1 MNHEY and CDR2 SVGEGT come from the germline V gene. Trimming removed 2 bases at V and 3 bases at J, with 10 bases between. TCRdb's table, derived via immunoSEQ multiplex PCR, lists solely in-frame clones and lacks some. Here the sample spans about 100,000 clones, approximately 90% being singletons. The data originate from a study of blood T cell repertoires in COVID-19. The chain employs TRBV6-2 or TRBV6-3 and TRBJ2-5, with a weak D call TRBD1 (6 bases). The sequencing sample was made of peripheral blood. This receptor was obtained from a woman in her forties or fifties with COVID-19, enrolled during active disease. CDR3: CASSYAQGKETQYF. The CDR3 DNA reads as TGTGCCAGCAGTTACGCGCAGGGGAAAGAGACCCAGTACTTC.